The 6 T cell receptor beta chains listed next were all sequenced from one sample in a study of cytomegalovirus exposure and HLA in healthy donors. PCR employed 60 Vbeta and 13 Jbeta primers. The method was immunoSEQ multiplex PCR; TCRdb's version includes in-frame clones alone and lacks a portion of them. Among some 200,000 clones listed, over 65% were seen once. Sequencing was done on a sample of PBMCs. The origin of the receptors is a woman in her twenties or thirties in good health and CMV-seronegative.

The DNA of the CDR3 is TGTGCCAGCAAGGGTAGTAGTGGGACATTCGTCGAAAAACTGTTTTTT. Protein sequence: CASKGSSGTFVEKLFF. The rearrangement uses TRBV2 and TRBJ1-4; D might be TRBD1 (6 bases). Germline lookup yields CDR1 SNHLY and CDR2 FYNNEI. Deletions cut 7 bases from V and 8 bases from J, with 23 bases between. CDR3 size: 16 residues. The full variable domain, completed using reference TRBV2 and TRBJ1-4, is EPEVTQTPSHQVTQMGQEVILRCVPISNHLYFYWYRQILGQKVEFLVSFYNNEISEKSEIFDDQFSVERPDGSNFTLKIRSTKLEDSAMYFCASKGSSGTFVEKLFFGSGTQLSVL.

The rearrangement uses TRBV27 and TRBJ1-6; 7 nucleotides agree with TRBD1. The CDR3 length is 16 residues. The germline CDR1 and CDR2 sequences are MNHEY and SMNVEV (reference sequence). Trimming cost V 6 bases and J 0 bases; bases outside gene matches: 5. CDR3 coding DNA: TGTGCCAGCAGGAACTGGGACAGCTCCTATAATTCACCCCTCCACTTT. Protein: CASRNWDSSYNSPLHF.

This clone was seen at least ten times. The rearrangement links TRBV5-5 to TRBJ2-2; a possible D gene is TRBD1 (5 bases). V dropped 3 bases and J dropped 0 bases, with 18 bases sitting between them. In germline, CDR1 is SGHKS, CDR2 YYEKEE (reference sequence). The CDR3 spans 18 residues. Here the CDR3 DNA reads TGTGCCAGCAGCTCACCGTTGCGGACACTGGCGAACACCGGGGAGCTGTTTTTT. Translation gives CASSSPLRTLANTGELFF.

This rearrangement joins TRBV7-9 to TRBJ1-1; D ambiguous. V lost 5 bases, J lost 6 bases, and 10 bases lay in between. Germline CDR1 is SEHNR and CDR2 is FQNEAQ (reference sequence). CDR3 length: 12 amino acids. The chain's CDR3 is CASSPARSEAFF. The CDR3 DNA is TGTGCCAGCAGCCCTGCTAGGTCTGAAGCTTTCTTT. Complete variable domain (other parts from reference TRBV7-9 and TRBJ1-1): DTGVSQNPRHKITKRGQNVTFRCDPISEHNRLYWYRQTLGQGPEFLTYFQNEAQLEKSRLLSDRFSAERPKGSFSTLEIQRTEQGDSAMYLCASSPARSEAFFGQGTRLTVV.

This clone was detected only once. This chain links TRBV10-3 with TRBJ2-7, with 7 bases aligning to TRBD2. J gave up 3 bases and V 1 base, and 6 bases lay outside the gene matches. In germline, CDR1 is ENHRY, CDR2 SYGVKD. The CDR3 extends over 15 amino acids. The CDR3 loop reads CAISELGSGVYEQYF. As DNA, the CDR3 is TGTGCCATCAGTGAGTTAGGGAGCGGGGTCTACGAGCAGTACTTC.

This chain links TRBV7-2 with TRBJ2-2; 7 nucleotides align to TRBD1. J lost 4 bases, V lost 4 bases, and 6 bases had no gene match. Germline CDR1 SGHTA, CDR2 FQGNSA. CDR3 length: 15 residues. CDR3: CASSSTGTVTGELFF. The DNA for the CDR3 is TGTGCCAGCAGCTCAACCGGGACAGTCACCGGGGAGCTGTTTTTT.